This T cell receptor (beta chain) appears in the sequencing data of a study of cytomegalovirus exposure and HLA in healthy donors. Findings of the study overall: In a later analysis, at a false discovery rate of 0.05, about 17,000 TCR beta sequences matched HLA alleles. Indistinguishable V segments such as TRBV6-2 and TRBV6-3 were excluded. A later analysis showed that HLA-associated TCR beta chains had undergone more clonal expansion than equally common others.

The germline gives CDR1 LNHDA, CDR2 SQIVND (reference sequence). The ends were cut back, 3 bases at V and 3 bases at J, with 8 bases in the middle. The length of the CDR3 is 13 residues. Comment on this clone: Its target is not known.

Amplification used 60 Vbeta primers and 13 Jbeta primers. Measured with immunoSEQ multiplex PCR; TCRdb has only the in-frame clones, and not every one. This sample carries more than 150,000 clones, about 90% of them seen once, and the ten largest clones take roughly 0.2%. Sequencing was carried out using PBMCs. The receptor's source is a girl less than two years old in good health and CMV-seronegative. V usage is TRBV19 and J usage is TRBJ1-1; a possible D gene is TRBD1 (6 bases). The CDR3: CASSINRDTEAFF. The CDR3, as DNA: TGTGCCAGTAGTATCAACAGGGACACTGAAGCTTTCTTT.